This T cell receptor (beta chain) was obtained from a study of blood T cell repertoires in COVID-19. Study context: COVID-19 samples collected from the United States, Italy and Spain covered acute and convalescent phases. Sources were T cells, B-cell-depleted T cells, or PBMCs; the material itself was cDNA or gDNA.

J gave up 3 bases and V 4 bases, and 4 bases lay outside the gene matches. Germline lookup yields CDR1 LNHDA and CDR2 SQIVND (reference sequence). This CDR3 spans 14 amino acids. Under the authors' procedure: By means of reference gene primer amplification, nucleated cell counts were estimated. Sequencing used immunoSEQ multiplex PCR; TCRdb keeps in-frame clones, though not all of them. That table is the source of V, J and clone size, and D and trimming were worked out from the DNA. This sample has about 190,000 clones, with about 88% found just once. The sequenced sample was peripheral blood. The receptor's source is a woman younger than 45 with active or convalescent COVID-19. V usage is TRBV19 and J usage is TRBJ1-1, with 8 bases lining up with TRBD1. CDR3 sequence: CASSKQGGDTEAFF. CDR3 bases: TGTGCCAGTAGTAAACAGGGGGGAGACACTGAAGCTTTCTTT. Based on the CDR3 plus reference TRBV19 and TRBJ1-1, the full variable domain is DGGITQSPKYLFRKEGQNVTLSCEQNLNHDAMYWYRQDPGQGLRLIYYSQIVNDFQKGDIAEGYSVSREKKESFPLTVTSAQKNPTAFYLCASSKQGGDTEAFFGQGTRLTVV.